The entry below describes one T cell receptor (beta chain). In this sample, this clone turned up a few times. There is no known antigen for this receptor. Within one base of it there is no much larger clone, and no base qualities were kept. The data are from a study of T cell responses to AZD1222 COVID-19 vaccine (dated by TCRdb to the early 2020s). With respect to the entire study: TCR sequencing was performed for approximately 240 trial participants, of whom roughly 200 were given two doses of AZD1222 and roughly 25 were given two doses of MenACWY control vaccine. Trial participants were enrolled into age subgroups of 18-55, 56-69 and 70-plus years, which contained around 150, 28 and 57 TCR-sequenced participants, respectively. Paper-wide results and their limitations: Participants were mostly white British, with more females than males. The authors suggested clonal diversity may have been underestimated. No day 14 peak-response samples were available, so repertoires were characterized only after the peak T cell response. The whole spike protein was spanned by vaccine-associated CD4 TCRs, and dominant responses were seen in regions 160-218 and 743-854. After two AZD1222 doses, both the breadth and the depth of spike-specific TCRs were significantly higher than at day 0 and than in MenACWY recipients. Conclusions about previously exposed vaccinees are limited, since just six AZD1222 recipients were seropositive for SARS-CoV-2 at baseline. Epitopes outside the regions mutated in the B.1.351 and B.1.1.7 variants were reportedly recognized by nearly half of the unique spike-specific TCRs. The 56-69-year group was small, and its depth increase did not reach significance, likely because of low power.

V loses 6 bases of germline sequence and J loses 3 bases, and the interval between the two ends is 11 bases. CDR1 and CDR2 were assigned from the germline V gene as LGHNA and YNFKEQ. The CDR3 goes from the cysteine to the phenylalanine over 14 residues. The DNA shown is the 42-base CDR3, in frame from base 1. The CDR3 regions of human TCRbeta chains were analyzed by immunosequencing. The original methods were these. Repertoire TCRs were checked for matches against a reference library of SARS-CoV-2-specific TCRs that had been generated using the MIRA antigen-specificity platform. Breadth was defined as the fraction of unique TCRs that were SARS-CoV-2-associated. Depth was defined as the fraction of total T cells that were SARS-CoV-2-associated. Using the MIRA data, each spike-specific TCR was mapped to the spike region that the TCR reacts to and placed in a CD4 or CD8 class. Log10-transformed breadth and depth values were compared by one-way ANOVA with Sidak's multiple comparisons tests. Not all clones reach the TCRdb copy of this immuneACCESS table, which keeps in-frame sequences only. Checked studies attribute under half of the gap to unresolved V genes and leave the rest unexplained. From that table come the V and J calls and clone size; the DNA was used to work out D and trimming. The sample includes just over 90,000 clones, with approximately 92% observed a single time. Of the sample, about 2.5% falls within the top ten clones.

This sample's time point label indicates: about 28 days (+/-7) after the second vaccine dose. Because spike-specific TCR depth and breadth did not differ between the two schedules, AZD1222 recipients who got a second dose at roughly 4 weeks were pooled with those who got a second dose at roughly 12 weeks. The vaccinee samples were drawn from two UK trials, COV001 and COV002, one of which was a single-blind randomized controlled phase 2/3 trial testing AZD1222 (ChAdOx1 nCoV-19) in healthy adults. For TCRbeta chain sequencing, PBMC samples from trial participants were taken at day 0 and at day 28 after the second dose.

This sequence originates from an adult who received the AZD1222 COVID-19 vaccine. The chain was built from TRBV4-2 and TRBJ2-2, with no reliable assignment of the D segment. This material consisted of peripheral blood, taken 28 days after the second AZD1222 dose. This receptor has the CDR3 CASSPPTDTGELFF. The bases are TGTGCCAGCAGTCCCCCTACAGACACCGGGGAGCTGTTTTTT.